This TCR beta chain was sequenced during a study of human T cells and chemical hapten exposure. On the study more broadly: Patch tests containing 0.01% DPC, applied to the upper back, were read at 6 days.

The time point here: patch test 1, 2 weeks after DPC sensitization. Treatment described: therapeutic diphenylcyclopropenone sensitization with weekly scalp DPC. Those who donated were patients with alopecia, 18 to 70 years of age, and suitable for DPC. In its sample, this clonotype was seen a few times. Deletions cut 1 base from V and 7 bases from J, with 17 bases between. CDR3 size: 15 residues. Germline V gene data show CDR1 as LGHDT and CDR2 as YNNKEL (reference sequence). Under the authors' procedure: The median was roughly 100,000 TCRs per sample, ranging roughly 20,000 to 750,000. Via MiXCR, TCRdb re-called the RACE reads, giving one row per CDR3 protein. Here the V and J calls rest on TCRdb's processing, not on the authors' analysis. The table includes around 300,000 distinct CDR3 sequences, around 7% detected once.

The source was whole blood, collected in connection with sensitization to the hapten diphenylcyclopropenone (DPC). V usage is TRBV3-1 and J usage is TRBJ2-7, with D possibly being TRBD2 (5 bases). The receptor's source is a woman younger than 35 with alopecia areata. Some clones in this sample may be carry-over from other donors' samples. CDR3 residues: CASSQARTPPGEQYF. DNA of the CDR3: TGTGCCAGCAGCCAAGCCAGGACTCCGCCGGGAGAGCAGTACTTC.